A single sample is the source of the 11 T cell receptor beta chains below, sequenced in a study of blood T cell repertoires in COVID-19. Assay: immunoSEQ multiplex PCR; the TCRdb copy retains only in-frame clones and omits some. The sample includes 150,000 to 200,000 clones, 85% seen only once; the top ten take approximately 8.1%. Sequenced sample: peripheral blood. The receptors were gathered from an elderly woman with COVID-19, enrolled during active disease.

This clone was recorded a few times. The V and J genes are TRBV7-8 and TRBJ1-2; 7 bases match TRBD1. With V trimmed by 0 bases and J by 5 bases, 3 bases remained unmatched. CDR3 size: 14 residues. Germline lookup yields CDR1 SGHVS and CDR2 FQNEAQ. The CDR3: CASSLAWTGYGYTF. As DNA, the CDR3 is TGTGCCAGCAGCTTAGCCTGGACAGGTTATGGCTACACCTTC.

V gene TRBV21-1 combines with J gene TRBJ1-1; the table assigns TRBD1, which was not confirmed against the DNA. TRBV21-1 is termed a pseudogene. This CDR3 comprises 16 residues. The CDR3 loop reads CASSPQEHTGDTEAFF. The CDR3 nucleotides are TGTGCCAGCAGCCCCCAGGAGCACACAGGGGATACTGAAGCTTTCTTT.

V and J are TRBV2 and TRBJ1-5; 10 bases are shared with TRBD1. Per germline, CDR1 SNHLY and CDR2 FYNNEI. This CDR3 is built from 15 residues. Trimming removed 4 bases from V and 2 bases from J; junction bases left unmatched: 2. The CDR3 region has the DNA TGTGCCAGCAGTGGACAGGGGGCGGGCAATCAGCCCCAGCATTTT. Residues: CASSGQGAGNQPQHF.

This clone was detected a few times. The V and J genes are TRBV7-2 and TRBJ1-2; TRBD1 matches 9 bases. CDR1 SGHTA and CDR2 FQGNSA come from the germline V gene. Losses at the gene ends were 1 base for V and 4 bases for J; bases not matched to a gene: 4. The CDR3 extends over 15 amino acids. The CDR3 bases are TGTGCCAGCAGCTTAGGGGGACAGGGAAGCTATGGCTACACCTTC. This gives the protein CASSLGGQGSYGYTF.

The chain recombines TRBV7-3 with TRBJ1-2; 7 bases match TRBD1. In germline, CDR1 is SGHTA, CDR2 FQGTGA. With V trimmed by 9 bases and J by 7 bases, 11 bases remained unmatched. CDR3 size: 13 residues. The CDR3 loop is CASSHPHRGGYTF. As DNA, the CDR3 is TGTGCCAGTTCTCACCCCCACAGGGGTGGCTACACCTTC. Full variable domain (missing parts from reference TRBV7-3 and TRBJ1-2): GAGVSQTPSNKVTEKGKYVELRCDPISGHTALYWYRQSLGQGPEFLIYFQGTGAADDSGLPNDRFFAVRPEGSVSTLKIQRTERGDSAVYLCASSHPHRGGYTFGSGTRLTVV.

CDR3 coding DNA: TGTGCCAGCAGTTACCAATACGAGCAGTACTTC. This encodes CASSYQYEQYF. The rearrangement uses TRBV6-2 or TRBV6-3 and TRBJ2-7; D not resolved. V was shortened by 2 bases and J by 4 bases, with 3 bases between the two germline ends. This CDR3 is 11 amino acids long. In germline, CDR1 is MNHEY, CDR2 SVGEGT.

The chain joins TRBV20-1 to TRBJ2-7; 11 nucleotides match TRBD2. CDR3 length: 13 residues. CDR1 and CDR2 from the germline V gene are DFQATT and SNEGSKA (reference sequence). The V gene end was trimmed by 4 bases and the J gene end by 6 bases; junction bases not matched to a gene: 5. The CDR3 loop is CSAIDGTSGEQYF. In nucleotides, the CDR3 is TGCAGTGCTATTGATGGGACTAGCGGCGAGCAGTACTTC.

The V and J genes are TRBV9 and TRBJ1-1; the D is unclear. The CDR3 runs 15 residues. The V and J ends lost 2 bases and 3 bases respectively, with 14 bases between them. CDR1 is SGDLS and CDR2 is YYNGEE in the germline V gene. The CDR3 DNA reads TGTGCCAGCAGCGTCTCAACGAGACTCGACACTGAAGCTTTCTTT. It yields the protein CASSVSTRLDTEAFF.

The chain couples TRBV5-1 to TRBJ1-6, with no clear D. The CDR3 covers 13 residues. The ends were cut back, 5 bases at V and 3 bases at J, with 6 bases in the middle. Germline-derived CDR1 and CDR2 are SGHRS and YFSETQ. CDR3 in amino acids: CASSNSYNSPLHF. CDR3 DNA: TGCGCCAGCAGTAACAGCTATAATTCACCCCTCCACTTT.

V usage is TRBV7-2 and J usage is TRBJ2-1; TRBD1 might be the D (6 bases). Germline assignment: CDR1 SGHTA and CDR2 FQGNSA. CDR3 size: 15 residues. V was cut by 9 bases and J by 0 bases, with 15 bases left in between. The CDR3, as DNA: TGTGCCAGTACCATAGGGGGTATCTCCTACAATGAGCAGTTCTTC. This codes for CASTIGGISYNEQFF.

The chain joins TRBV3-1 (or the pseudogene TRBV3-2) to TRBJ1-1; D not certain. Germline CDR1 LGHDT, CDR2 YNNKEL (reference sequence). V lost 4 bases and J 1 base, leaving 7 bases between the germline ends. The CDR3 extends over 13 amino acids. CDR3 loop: CASSPTGNTEAFF. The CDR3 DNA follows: TGTGCCAGCAGCCCTACCGGGAACACTGAAGCTTTCTTT.